This paragraph reports one T cell receptor beta chain. The antigen is not known. Germline V gives CDR1 SGHTA, CDR2 FQGNSA. The CDR3 covers 12 residues. V shed 5 bases, J shed 8 bases, and the junction held 5 bases outside the gene matches. These data are taken from a study of cytomegalovirus exposure and HLA in healthy donors. Study observations and caveats: The classifier, whose performance was assessed in both the original and validation cohorts, reportedly diagnosed cytomegalovirus status with high specificity and sensitivity. Researchers had no immune exposure information except CMV serostatus available.

The study ran its PCR with 60 Vbeta and 13 Jbeta primers. Measured with immunoSEQ multiplex PCR; TCRdb has only the in-frame clones, and not every one. Seen here are approximately 170,000 clones, more than 70% observed once, and the top ten hold 4.5%. The sample was PBMCs. The chain couples TRBV7-2 to TRBJ1-1, with 7 bases matching TRBD1. This sequence was found in a woman aged 50 to 65 in good health and CMV-seropositive. Here the CDR3 DNA reads TGTGCCAGCAGCCAAAACAGGGGAGAAGCTTTCTTT. This gives the protein CASSQNRGEAFF. The variable domain in full, completed from reference TRBV7-2 and TRBJ1-1, reads GAGVSQSPSNKVTEKGKDVELRCDPISGHTALYWYRQSLGQGLEFLIYFQGNSAPDKSGLPSDRFSAERTGGSVSTLTIQRTQQEDSAVYLCASSQNRGEAFFGQGTRLTVV.